The 15 T cell receptor beta chains below come from one sample, sequenced in a study of early T cells in non-severe SARS-CoV-2 infection. One entry per CDR3 protein, called by TCRdb with MiXCR from the 5' RACE reads. The sample holds some 80,000 distinct CDR3 sequences; approximately 12% are singletons and the top ten take 15%. The source was whole blood, collected at baseline. The receptor source for this set is an adult who was a healthcare worker with PCR-confirmed SARS-CoV-2 infection or an uninfected control (not recorded which). The donor label of this sample is uncertain.

The chain has TRBV5-6 and TRBJ2-7; 7 nucleotides agree with TRBD1. Germline V lookup: CDR1 SGHDT, CDR2 YYEEEE. The CDR3 contains 16 residues. V shed 0 bases and J 0 bases; nucleotides not matched to a gene: 6. CDR3 bases: TGTGCCAGCAGCTTGGGAAAACAGGGGTTCTCCTACGAGCAGTACTTC. This encodes CASSLGKQGFSYEQYF.

This clonotype was detected only a few times. As DNA, the CDR3 is TGCAGTGCTGCCCAATCGGCGTGGCTCTCCGAGCAGTACTTC. Its translation: CSAAQSAWLSEQYF. The chain combines TRBV20-1 with TRBJ2-7; the D is unclear. Trimming shortened V by 5 bases and J by 6 bases, and 20 bases separated the two germline ends. Germline CDR1 and CDR2: DFQATT and SNEGSKA (reference sequence). CDR3 size: 14 residues.

The chain has TRBV12-5 and TRBJ2-7, with D unresolved. The CDR3 sequence is 11 residues long. In germline, CDR1 is LGHNT, CDR2 FRNRAP. Trimming cost V 1 base and J 7 bases, with 5 bases left between them. The CDR3 bases are TGTGCTAGTGGTTTGGCAGGAGAGCAGTACTTC. Translation gives CASGLAGEQYF.

The gene calls are TRBV27 and TRBJ1-2; possible D gene TRBD1, 5 bases. Trimming shortened V by 3 bases and J by 2 bases, and 7 bases separated the two germline ends. This CDR3 has 13 amino acids. Per germline, CDR1 MNHEY and CDR2 SMNVEV (reference sequence). CDR3 DNA: TGTGCCAGCAGTTTGAGGGGAAACTATGGCTACACCTTC. It is translated as CASSLRGNYGYTF.

This clonotype was picked up many times. The J gene is TRBJ1-5, the V gene TRBV7-2; 7 nucleotides match TRBD1. This CDR3 region has 16 residues. Germline V gene data show CDR1 as SGHTA and CDR2 as FQGNSA. After removal of 5 bases from V and 2 bases from J, the junction contained 9 bases not matched to a gene. CDR3 DNA sequence: TGTGCCAGCAGCCAGATAGGGGGCGCAGGCAATCAGCCCCAGCATTTT. This translates into CASSQIGGAGNQPQHF.

A few counts support this clonotype. The V gene is TRBV30, the J gene TRBJ2-3; 11 positions match TRBD2. The V gene's germline CDR1 is GTSNPN and CDR2 SVGIG (reference sequence). The trim removed 3 bases at V and 9 bases at J, leaving 8 bases unmatched. This CDR3 has 14 amino acids. DNA of the CDR3: TGTGCCTGGAGGATAGCGGGGGGGCCCGGGACGCAGTATTTT. Translated: CAWRIAGGPGTQYF. The full variable domain, in which reference TRBV30 and TRBJ2-3 provide the parts outside the CDR3, is SQTIHQWPATLVQPVGSPLSLECTVEGTSNPNLYWYRQAAGRGLQLLFYSVGIGQISSEVPQNLSASRPQDRQFILSSKKLLLSDSGFYLCAWRIAGGPGTQYFGPGTRLTVL.

This clonotype has a handful of counts. This rearrangement joins TRBV10-3 to TRBJ2-7; unclear D gene. The V end was cut by 0 bases, the J end by 2 bases, with 5 bases between. Germline CDR1 is ENHRY and CDR2 is SYGVKD. The CDR3 sequence is 13 residues long. The CDR3 here is CAISESSTYEQYF. DNA for the CDR3: TGTGCCATCAGTGAGTCCTCGACCTACGAGCAGTACTTC.

This rearrangement joins TRBV11-2 to TRBJ2-7, with D maybe TRBD2 (6 bases). CDR1 SGHAT and CDR2 FQNNGV come from the germline V gene. CDR3 length: 18 residues. The V end was cut by 1 base, the J end by 9 bases, with 28 bases between. CDR3 loop: CASSLGRGKGGTLVGQYF. CDR3 DNA: TGTGCCAGCAGCTTAGGCCGGGGGAAGGGAGGCACCCTCGTAGGGCAGTACTTC. The entire variable domain, with the rest obtained from reference TRBV11-2 and TRBJ2-7, is as follows: EAGVAQSPRYKIIEKRQSVAFWCNPISGHATLYWYQQILGQGPKLLIQFQNNGVVDDSQLPKDRFSAERLKGVDSTLKIQPAKLEDSAVYLCASSLGRGKGGTLVGQYFGPGTRLTVT.

This chain joins TRBV5-1 and TRBJ2-2; D call uncertain. From germline, CDR1 is SGHRS and CDR2 YFSETQ. There are 15 residues in the CDR3. V dropped 4 bases and J dropped 2 bases, with 12 bases sitting between them. CDR3 region: CASSRAKVNTGELFF. CDR3 nucleotides: TGCGCCAGCAGCCGGGCGAAAGTAAACACCGGGGAGCTGTTTTTT.

This clonotype was recorded many times. This chain links TRBV9 with TRBJ1-2; D remains unclear. The CDR3 runs to 14 residues. Trimming took 8 bases from V and 7 from J, leaving 21 bases between them. Germline V gene sequence: CDR1 SGDLS, CDR2 YYNGEE. CDR3 sequence reads: CASPEVQYAGGYTF. In nucleotides, the CDR3 is TGTGCCAGTCCCGAAGTCCAGTACGCGGGTGGCTACACCTTC.

The genes are TRBV6-5 and TRBJ2-5, with 9 bases identical to TRBD2. With V trimmed by 3 bases and J by 7 bases, 12 bases remained unmatched. The CDR3 extends over 16 amino acids. Germline loops: CDR1 MNHEY, CDR2 SVGAGI. CDR3 bases: TGTGCCAGCAGTTATCCCGGGAGCGGGAGGAGGAGGACCCAGTACTTC. Its translation: CASSYPGSGRRRTQYF.

Ten or more counts support this clonotype. Germline and junction disagree at one end, which may indicate a read error. This chain links TRBV2 with TRBJ2-1; 8 nucleotides line up with TRBD1. The CDR3 loop spans 14 amino acids. CDR1 SNHLY and CDR2 FYNNEI come from the germline V gene. CDR3 sequence: CAGRGLAGRNEQFF. For the CDR3, the DNA is TGTGCCGGCAGGGGGCTAGCAGGACGAAATGAGCAGTTCTTC.

The chain recombines TRBV10-3 with TRBJ1-1; TRBD1 might be the D (5 bases). This CDR3 comprises 12 residues. V dropped 6 bases and J dropped 7 bases, with 12 bases sitting between them. Germline values: CDR1 ENHRY, CDR2 SYGVKD. Here the CDR3 reads CAIRGEKIEAFF. The CDR3 bases are TGTGCCATCAGAGGGGAAAAGATTGAAGCTTTCTTT.

This clonotype was observed a handful of times. The chain couples TRBV5-1 to TRBJ2-4; 9 bases line up with TRBD2. V was pared by 4 bases and J by 7 bases, with 6 bases of the junction left unmatched. CDR3 length: 14 residues. CDR1 SGHRS and CDR2 YFSETQ come from the germline V gene. The CDR3 sequence: CASSPAGGRNIQYF. The CDR3 bases are TGCGCCAGCAGCCCGGCGGGGGGGCGGAACATTCAGTACTTC.

This clonotype is a singleton in its sample. CDR3 sequence (DNA): TGCAGTGCTAGGGAGATGAAGGGGTCCGCCTACGAGCAGTACTTC. Protein sequence: CSAREMKGSAYEQYF. The chain couples TRBV20-1 to TRBJ2-7; weak D call: TRBD1 (5 bases). CDR3 length: 15 residues. Germline V gene data show CDR1 as DFQATT and CDR2 as SNEGSKA (reference sequence). V was pared by 3 bases and J by 2 bases, with 17 bases between.